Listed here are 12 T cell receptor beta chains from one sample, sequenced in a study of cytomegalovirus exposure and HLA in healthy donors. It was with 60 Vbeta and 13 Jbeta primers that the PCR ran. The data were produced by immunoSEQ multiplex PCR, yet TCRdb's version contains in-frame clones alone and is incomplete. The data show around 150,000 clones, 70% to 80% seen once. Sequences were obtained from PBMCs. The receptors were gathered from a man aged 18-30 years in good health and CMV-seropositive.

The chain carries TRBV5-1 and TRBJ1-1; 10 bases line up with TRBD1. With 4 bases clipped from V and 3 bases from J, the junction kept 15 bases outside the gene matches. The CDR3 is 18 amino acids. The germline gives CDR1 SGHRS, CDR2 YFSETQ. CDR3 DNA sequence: TGCGCCAGCAGCCTACTCGGGAGGACAGGGGGGGGTGACACTGAAGCTTTCTTT. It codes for CASSLLGRTGGGDTEAFF.

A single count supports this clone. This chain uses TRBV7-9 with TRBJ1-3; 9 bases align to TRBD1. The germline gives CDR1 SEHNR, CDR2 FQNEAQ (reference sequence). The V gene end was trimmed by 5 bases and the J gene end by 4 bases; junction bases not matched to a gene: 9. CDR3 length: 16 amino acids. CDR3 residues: CASSVRRDRVGNTIYF. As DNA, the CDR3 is TGTGCCAGCAGCGTACGCCGGGACAGGGTAGGAAACACCATATATTTT.

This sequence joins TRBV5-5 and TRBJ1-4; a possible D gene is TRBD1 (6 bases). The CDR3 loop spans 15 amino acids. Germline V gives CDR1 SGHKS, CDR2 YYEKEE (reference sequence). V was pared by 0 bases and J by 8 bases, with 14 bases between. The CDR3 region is CASSLVVQGREKLFF. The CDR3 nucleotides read TGTGCCAGCAGCTTGGTAGTTCAGGGGCGGGAAAAACTGTTTTTT.

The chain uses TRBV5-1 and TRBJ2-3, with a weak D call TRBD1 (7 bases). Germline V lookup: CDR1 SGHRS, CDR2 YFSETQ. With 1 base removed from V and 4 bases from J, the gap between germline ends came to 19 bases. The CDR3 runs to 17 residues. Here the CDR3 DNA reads TGCGCCAGCAGCTTGTCGGGGGACCTAGGGGGCTCAGATACGCAGTATTTT. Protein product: CASSLSGDLGGSDTQYF. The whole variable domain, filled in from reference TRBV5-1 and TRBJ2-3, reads KAGVTQTPRYLIKTRGQQVTLSCSPISGHRSVSWYQQTPGQGLQFLFEYFSETQRNKGNFPGRFSGRQFSNSRSEMNVSTLELGDSALYLCASSLSGDLGGSDTQYFGPGTRLTVL.

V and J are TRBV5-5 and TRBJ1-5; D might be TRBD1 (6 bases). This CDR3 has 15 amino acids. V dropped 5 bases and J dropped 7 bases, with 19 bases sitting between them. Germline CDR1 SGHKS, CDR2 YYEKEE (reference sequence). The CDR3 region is CASRPEGGVGQPQHF. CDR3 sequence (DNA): TGTGCCAGCAGACCCGAAGGGGGGGTTGGACAGCCCCAGCATTTT.

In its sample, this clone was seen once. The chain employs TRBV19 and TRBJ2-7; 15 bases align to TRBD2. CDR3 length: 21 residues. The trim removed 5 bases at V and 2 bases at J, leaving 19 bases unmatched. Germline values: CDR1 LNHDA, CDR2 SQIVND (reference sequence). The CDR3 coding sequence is TGTGCCAGTAGTCAAAGGGTACTCGCCTCGGGACTAGCGGGAGGCCCCTACGAGCAGTACTTC. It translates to CASSQRVLASGLAGGPYEQYF.

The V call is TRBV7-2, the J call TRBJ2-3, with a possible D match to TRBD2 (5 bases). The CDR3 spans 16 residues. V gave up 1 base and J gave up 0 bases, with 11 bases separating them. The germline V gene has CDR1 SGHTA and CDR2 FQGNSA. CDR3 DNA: TGTGCCAGCAGCTTAGTAGTGGGAGCTAGCACAGATACGCAGTATTTT. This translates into CASSLVVGASTDTQYF.

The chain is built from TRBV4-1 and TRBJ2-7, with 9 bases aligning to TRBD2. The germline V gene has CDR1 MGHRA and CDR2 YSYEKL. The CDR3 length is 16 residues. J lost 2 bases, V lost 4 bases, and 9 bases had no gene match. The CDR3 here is CASSPTLREGTYEQYF. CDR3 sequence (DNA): TGCGCCAGCAGCCCGACCTTGCGGGAGGGGACCTACGAGCAGTACTTC.

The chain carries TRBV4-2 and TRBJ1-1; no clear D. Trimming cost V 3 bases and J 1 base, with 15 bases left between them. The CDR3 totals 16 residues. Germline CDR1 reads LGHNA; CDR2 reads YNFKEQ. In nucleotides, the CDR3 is TGTGCCAGCAGCCAGGGTAACGTCGGGGAGAACACTGAAGCTTTCTTT. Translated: CASSQGNVGENTEAFF.

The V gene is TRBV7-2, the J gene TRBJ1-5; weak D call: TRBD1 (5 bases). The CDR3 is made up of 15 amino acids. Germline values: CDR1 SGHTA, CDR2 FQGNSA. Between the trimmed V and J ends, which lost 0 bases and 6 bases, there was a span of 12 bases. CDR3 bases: TGTGCCAGCAGCTTAGCGCCTGGGAGGGGTCAGCCCCAGCATTTT. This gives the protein CASSLAPGRGQPQHF.

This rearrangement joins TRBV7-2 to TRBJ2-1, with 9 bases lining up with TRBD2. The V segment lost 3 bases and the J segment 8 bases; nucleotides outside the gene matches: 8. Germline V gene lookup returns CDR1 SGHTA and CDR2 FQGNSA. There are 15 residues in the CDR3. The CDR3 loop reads CASSLGLARPDEQFF. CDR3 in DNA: TGTGCCAGCAGCTTGGGACTAGCTCGCCCAGATGAGCAGTTCTTC.

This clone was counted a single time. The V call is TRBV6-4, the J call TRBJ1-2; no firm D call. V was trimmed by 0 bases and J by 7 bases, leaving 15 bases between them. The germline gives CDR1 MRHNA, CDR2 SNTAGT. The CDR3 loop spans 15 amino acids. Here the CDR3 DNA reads TGTGCCAGCAGTGACTCGGAGGGTACGGCTGGTGGCTACACCTTC. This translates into CASSDSEGTAGGYTF.